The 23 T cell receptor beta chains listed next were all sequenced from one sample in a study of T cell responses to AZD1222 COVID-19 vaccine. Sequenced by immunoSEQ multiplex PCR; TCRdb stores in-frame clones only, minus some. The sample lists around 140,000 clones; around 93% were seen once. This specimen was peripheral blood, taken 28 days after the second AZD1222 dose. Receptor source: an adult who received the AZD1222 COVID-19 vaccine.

CDR3 protein: CASRRLAGDNEQFF. CDR3 in DNA: TGTGCCAGCAGAAGACTAGCGGGAGACAATGAGCAGTTCTTC. J is TRBJ2-1 and V is TRBV5-6, with 12 bases lining up with TRBD2. CDR3 length equals 14 residues. After removal of 5 bases from V and 5 bases from J, the junction contained 2 bases not matched to a gene. Germline V gene data show CDR1 as SGHDT and CDR2 as YYEEEE.

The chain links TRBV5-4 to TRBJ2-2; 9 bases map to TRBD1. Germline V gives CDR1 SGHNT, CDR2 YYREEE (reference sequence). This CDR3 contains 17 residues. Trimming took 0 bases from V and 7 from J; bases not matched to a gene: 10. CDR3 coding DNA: TGTGCCAGCAGCTTGGGAGGGACAGGGTTTCGTGGCGGGGAGCTGTTTTTT. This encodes CASSLGGTGFRGGELFF.

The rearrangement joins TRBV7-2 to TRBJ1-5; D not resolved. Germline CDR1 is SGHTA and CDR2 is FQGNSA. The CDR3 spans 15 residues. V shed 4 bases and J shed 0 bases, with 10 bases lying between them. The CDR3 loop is CASSYRANSNQPQHF. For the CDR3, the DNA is TGTGCCAGCAGCTACAGAGCTAATAGCAATCAGCCCCAGCATTTT.

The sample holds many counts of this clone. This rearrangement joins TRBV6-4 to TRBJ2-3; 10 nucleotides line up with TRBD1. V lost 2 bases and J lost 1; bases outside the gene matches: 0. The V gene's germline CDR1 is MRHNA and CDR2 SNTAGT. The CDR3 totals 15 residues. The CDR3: CASSDGTGGTDTQYF. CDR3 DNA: TGTGCCAGCAGTGACGGGACAGGGGGCACAGATACGCAGTATTTT.

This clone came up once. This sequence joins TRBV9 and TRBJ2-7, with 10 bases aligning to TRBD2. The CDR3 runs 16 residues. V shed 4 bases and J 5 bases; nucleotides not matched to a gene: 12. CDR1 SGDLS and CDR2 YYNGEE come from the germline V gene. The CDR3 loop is CASSPHSGRFPNEQYF. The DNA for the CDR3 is TGTGCCAGCAGCCCCCATAGCGGGAGGTTCCCCAACGAGCAGTACTTC.

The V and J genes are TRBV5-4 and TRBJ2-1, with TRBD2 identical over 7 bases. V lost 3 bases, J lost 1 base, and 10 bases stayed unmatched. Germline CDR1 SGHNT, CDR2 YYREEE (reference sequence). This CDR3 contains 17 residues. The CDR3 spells CASSSDELARSYNEQFF. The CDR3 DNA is TGTGCCAGCAGCTCAGATGAACTAGCGAGGTCCTACAATGAGCAGTTCTTC.

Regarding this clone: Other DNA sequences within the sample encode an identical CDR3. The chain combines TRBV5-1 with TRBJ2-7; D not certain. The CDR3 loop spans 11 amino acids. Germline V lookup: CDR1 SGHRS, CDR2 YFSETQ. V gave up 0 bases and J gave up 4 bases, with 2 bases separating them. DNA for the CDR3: TGCGCCAGCAGCTTGGGATACGAGCAGTACTTC. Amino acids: CASSLGYEQYF.

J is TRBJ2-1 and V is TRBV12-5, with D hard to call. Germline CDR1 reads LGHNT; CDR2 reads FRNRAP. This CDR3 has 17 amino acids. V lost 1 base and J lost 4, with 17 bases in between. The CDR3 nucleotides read TGTGCTAGTGGTTTGGCCCTACTTATAGACACTTACAATGAGCAGTTCTTC. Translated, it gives CASGLALLIDTYNEQFF.

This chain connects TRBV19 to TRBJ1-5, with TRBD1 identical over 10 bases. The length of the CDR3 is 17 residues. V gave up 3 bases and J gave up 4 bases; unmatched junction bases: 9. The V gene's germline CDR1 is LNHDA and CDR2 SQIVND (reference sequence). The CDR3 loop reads CASSIREGQGWNQPQHF. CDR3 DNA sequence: TGTGCCAGTAGTATTCGGGAGGGACAGGGGTGGAATCAGCCCCAGCATTTT.

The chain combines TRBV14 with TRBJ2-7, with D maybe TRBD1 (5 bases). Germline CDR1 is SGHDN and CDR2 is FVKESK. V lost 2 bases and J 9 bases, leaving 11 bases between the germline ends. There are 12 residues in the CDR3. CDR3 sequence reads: CASSQWGPGQYF. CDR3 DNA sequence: TGTGCCAGCAGCCAATGGGGCCCTGGGCAGTACTTC.

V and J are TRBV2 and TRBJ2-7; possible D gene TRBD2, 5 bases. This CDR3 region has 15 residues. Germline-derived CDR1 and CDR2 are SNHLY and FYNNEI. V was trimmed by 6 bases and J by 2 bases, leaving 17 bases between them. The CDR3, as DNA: TGTGCCAGCAGCAATGACCCGGGCGGGCCCTACGAGCAGTACTTC. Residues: CASSNDPGGPYEQYF.

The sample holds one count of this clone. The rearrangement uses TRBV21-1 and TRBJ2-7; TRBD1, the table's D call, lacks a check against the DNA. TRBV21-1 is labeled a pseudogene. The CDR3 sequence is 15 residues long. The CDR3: CASSKVPDREGEQYF. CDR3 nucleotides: TGTGCCAGCAGCAAAGTACCGGACAGGGAAGGCGAGCAGTACTTC.

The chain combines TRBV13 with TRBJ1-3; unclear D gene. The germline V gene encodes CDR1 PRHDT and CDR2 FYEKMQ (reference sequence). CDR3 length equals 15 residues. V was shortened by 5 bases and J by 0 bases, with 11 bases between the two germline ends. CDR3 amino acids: CASSPGPDSGNTIYF. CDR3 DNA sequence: TGTGCCAGCAGCCCTGGACCGGACTCTGGAAACACCATATATTTT.

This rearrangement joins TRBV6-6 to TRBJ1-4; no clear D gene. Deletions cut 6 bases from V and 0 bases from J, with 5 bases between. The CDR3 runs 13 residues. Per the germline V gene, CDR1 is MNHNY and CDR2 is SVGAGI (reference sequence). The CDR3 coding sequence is TGTGCCAGCAGCCTTGCAACTAATGAAAAACTGTTTTTT. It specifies CASSLATNEKLFF.

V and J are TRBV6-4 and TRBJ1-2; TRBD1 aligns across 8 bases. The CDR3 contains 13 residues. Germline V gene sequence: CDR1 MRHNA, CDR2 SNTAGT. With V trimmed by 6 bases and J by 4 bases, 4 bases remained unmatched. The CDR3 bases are TGTGCCAGCAGCTTCGACAGGGGCTATGGCTACACCTTC. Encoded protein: CASSFDRGYGYTF.

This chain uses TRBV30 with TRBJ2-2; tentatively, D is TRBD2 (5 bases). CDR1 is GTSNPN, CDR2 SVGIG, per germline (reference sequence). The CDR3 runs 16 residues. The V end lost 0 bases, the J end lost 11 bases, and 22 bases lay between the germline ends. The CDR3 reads CAWSVPSGGAEGELFF. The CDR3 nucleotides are TGTGCCTGGAGTGTACCCAGCGGAGGAGCCGAAGGAGAGCTGTTTTTT.

CDR3 in DNA: TGTGCCAGCAGCCAAGAGGGACGGAGCTCCTACAATGAGCAGTTCTTC. Protein: CASSQEGRSSYNEQFF. The rearrangement joins TRBV4-2 to TRBJ2-1; D is tentatively TRBD1 or TRBD2 (5 bases each). The CDR3 runs 16 residues. Germline V lookup: CDR1 LGHNA, CDR2 YNFKEQ. Trimming took 0 bases from V and 0 from J, leaving 9 bases between them.

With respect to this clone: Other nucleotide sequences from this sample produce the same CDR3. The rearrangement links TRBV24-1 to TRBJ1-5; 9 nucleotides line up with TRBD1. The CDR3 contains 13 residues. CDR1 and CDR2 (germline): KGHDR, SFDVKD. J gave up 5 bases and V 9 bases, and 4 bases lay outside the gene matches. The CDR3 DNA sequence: TGTGCCACCTCGGACAGGGGCGATCAGCCCCAGCATTTT. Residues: CATSDRGDQPQHF.

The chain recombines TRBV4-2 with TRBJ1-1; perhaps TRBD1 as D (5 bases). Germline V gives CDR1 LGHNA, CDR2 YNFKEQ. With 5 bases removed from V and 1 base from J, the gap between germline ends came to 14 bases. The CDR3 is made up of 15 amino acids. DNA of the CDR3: TGTGCCAGCAGCGGTGAGGGGAAGGGGAACACTGAAGCTTTCTTT. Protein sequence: CASSGEGKGNTEAFF.

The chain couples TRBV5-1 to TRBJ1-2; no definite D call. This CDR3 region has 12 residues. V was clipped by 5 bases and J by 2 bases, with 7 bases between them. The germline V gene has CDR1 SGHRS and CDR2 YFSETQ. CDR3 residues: CASSKENYGYTF. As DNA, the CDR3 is TGCGCCAGCAGTAAAGAGAACTATGGCTACACCTTC.

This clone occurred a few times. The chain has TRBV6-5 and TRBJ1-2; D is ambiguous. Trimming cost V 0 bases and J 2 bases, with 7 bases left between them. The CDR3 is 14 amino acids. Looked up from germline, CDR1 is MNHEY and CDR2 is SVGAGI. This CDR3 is CASSYSGSNYGYTF. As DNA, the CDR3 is TGTGCCAGCAGTTACTCCGGATCCAACTATGGCTACACCTTC.

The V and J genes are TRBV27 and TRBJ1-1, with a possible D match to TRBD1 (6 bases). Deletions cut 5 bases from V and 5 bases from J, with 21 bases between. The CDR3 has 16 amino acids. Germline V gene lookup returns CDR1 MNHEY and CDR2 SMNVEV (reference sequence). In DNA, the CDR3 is TGTGCCAGCAGTCTAATACCAGGGGTCGGTGGAACTGAAGCTTTCTTT. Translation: CASSLIPGVGGTEAFF.

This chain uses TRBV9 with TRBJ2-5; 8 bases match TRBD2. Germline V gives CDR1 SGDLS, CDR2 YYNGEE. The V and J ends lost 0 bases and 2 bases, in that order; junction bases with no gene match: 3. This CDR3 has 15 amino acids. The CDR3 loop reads CASSVASGRQETQYF. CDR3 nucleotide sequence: TGTGCCAGCAGCGTAGCAAGCGGGAGACAAGAGACCCAGTACTTC.